The sequence of this T cell receptor beta chain was determined in a study of early stage breast cancer tumors (dated by TCRdb to 2016 to 2017). Concerning the study at large: Of the 15 or so invasive breast tumors, roughly eleven were found to be estrogen receptor-positive, progesterone receptor-positive and HER2-negative. A read coverage of roughly 10-fold per sample was achieved on average. About 65% of the 12 ER+/PR+/HER2- tumors were invasive ductal carcinomas, while the other four were invasive lobular carcinomas. The samples as a whole yielded 2 million to 3 million detected templates, corresponding to roughly 1 million unique clonotypes.

Two independent genomic DNA replicates were amplified for each sample, with around 0.5 ug used for blood and about 1.5 ug for tumor or normal breast. TCRB sequencing of genomic DNA was carried out with the ImmunoSeq Intro kit according to the manufacturer's instructions. The multiplex PCR ran for around 30 cycles using proprietary primers and spike-in control sequences for absolute quantification. Single-end 150-bp reads were used to sequence an 87-bp fragment spanning the CDR3 plus the flanking V and J genes. Each lane of an Illumina MiSeq using version 3.0 chemistry carried seven multiplexed samples, with two replicates per sample. Processing in the source paper ran as follows. The vendor's proprietary pipeline handled the raw data processing, merging both replicates into a single result for each sample. Clonotypes were defined as productive rearrangements sharing the V-gene family, CDR3 amino acid sequence and J-gene segment. Clonality was computed as 1 minus the normalized Shannon entropy (Pielou evenness) of TCRB abundances. To estimate T cell density, the total number of templates was divided by the input cell count, which was inferred from how much DNA went in. Recon with default parameters was used to estimate total repertoire diversity and clonality. Clonotypes with over 0.1% abundance in tumor and at least 32-fold higher abundance in tumor than in normal breast were defined as tumor-enriched. Held by TCRdb, this immuneACCESS table contains in-frame sequences only and omits some clones. Under half of the omission traces to an unresolved V gene where checked; the cause of the rest is unknown. V and J calls plus clone size are reproduced from that table; the DNA served to infer D and trimming. The sample table shows about 72,000 clones, and 70% to 85% are seen once. The biggest ten clones account for 3.5% of the sample.

The study profiled bulk TCR beta-chain repertoires in matched peripheral blood, tumor and adjacent normal breast tissue taken from approximately 15 patients with early-stage breast cancer. Before surgery, roughly 5-11 mL of whole blood was collected into EDTA tubes and then processed within 2 hours. Peripheral blood mononuclear cells were isolated by Ficoll-Paque centrifugation in SepMate-50 tubes. For storage in liquid nitrogen, PBMCs were cryopreserved as aliquots of 2 to 4 million cells in roughly 90% FBS with roughly 10% DMSO. The Qiagen AllPrep DNA/RNA Mini kit was used to extract genomic DNA. A word on this clone: No cognate antigen has been identified for it. The input lacks base qualities; no much larger clone sits a single base away.

What the work shows at the level of the full study, not this receptor alone: The small cohort size prevented analysis by tumor subtype. Enriched TCRB sequences shared across patients were found to be mostly commonly generated sequences that were unlikely to play an important role in the tumor microenvironment. Tumors showed about 2.3-fold higher T cell density and higher clonality than adjacent normal breast tissue. Greater similarity was observed between blood and normal breast repertoires than between blood and tumor repertoires, and tumor was distinguished from normal in about 90% of the 16 patients when each tissue was compared with blood. Chain pairing and functional markers such as CD4, CD8 and FOXP3 were missed by bulk genomic DNA sequencing of unsorted cells.

The germline V gene yields SGHRS for CDR1 and YFSETQ for CDR2. At the junction V is shortened by 2 bases and J by 5 bases, with 9 bases in between. Including cysteine and phenylalanine, the CDR3 has 13 amino acids. The kept DNA is CDR3 alone, 39 bases in frame from the first base. This TCR was sampled from a person between 60 and 70 years old with breast cancer. The chain uses TRBV5-1 and TRBJ2-3; confidence is insufficient to name the D gene. The sequenced material came from blood. DNA sequence: TGCGCCAGCAGCTTCACGGATTTAGATACGCAGTATTTT. Translated, it reads CASSFTDLDTQYF.